The 13 T cell receptor beta chains below come from one sample, sequenced in a study of blood T cell repertoires in COVID-19. Profiled with immunoSEQ multiplex PCR; TCRdb holds only in-frame clones, not every one. The data hold some 120,000 clones, with roughly 83% observed a single time. Sequencing was done on a sample of peripheral blood. The source of these receptors is a woman aged 25 to 39 who had recovered from COVID-19.

The chain is built from TRBV6-2 or TRBV6-3 and TRBJ1-1; D is ambiguous. V was trimmed by 3 bases and J by 4 bases, leaving 9 bases between them. Germline V gene lookup returns CDR1 MNHEY and CDR2 SVGEGT. CDR3 length: 13 amino acids. This CDR3 reads CASSYWRGTEAFF. In DNA form, the CDR3 reads TGTGCCAGCAGTTATTGGAGAGGCACTGAAGCTTTCTTT.

This clone was seen once. The V gene is TRBV14, the J gene TRBJ2-7; 7 bases are shared with TRBD1. The CDR3 runs 17 residues. V dropped 3 bases and J dropped 5; count of bases not matched to a gene: 16. CDR1 and CDR2 from the germline V gene are SGHDN and FVKESK. The CDR3 sequence: CASSQRKGTDRDNEQYF. Here the CDR3 DNA reads TGTGCCAGCAGCCAGAGGAAAGGGACCGACAGGGACAACGAGCAGTACTTC.

The genes are TRBV7-8 and TRBJ1-2; 7 nucleotides agree with TRBD1. V shed 1 base, J shed 4 bases, and the junction held 6 bases outside the gene matches. In germline, CDR1 is SGHVS, CDR2 FQNEAQ. The CDR3 has 15 amino acids. This CDR3 reads CASSLGARGAYGYTF. The CDR3 DNA sequence: TGTGCCAGCAGCTTAGGGGCCAGGGGGGCCTATGGCTACACCTTC.

This sequence joins TRBV5-1 and TRBJ2-7; TRBD1 matches at 7 bases. V lost 5 bases to trimming and J lost 5 bases; unmatched junction nucleotides: 7. CDR3 size: 13 residues. CDR1 and CDR2 (germline): SGHRS, YFSETQ. CDR3: CASSRTGYDEQYF. CDR3 bases: TGCGCCAGCAGTAGGACAGGATATGACGAGCAGTACTTC.

V gene TRBV6-6 combines with J gene TRBJ2-5; D gene ambiguous. The CDR3 is made up of 15 amino acids. The germline V gene has CDR1 MNHNY and CDR2 SVGAGI (reference sequence). With 0 bases removed from V and 4 bases from J, the gap between germline ends came to 12 bases. The CDR3 nucleotides are TGTGCCAGCAGTTACTCTCGTGGCAGATCAGAGACCCAGTACTTC. Translation: CASSYSRGRSETQYF.

CDR3 protein: CASSPPGAIAGGSYEQYF. The DNA for the CDR3 is TGTGCCAGCTCACCCCCGGGTGCGATAGCGGGAGGTTCCTACGAGCAGTACTTC. The genes are TRBV18 and TRBJ2-7, with 10 bases that match TRBD2. Trimming cost V 3 bases and J 1 base; bases outside gene matches: 12. CDR3 length: 18 amino acids. Germline CDR1 is KGHSH and CDR2 is LQKENI.

V usage is TRBV5-1 and J usage is TRBJ2-7; 9 bases are shared with TRBD1. Germline V lookup: CDR1 SGHRS, CDR2 YFSETQ. V trimming: 3 bases; J trimming: 3 bases; junction bases outside the gene matches: 4. CDR3 length: 14 residues. The CDR3 sequence: CASSSGTGNYEQYF. CDR3 nucleotides: TGCGCCAGCAGCTCTGGGACAGGGAACTACGAGCAGTACTTC.

V usage is TRBV27 and J usage is TRBJ2-2; 7 nucleotides match TRBD1. Germline loops: CDR1 MNHEY, CDR2 SMNVEV (reference sequence). J lost 2 bases, V lost 4 bases, and 7 bases had no gene match. The CDR3 spans 16 residues. The CDR3 reads CASSYTGAYNTGELFF. The DNA of the CDR3 is TGTGCCAGCAGTTACACAGGGGCCTACAACACCGGGGAGCTGTTTTTT.

V gene TRBV6-5 combines with J gene TRBJ1-1, with D perhaps matching TRBD1 (6 bases). The ends were cut back, 6 bases at V and 1 base at J, with 9 bases in the middle. This CDR3 spans 13 amino acids. Germline loops: CDR1 MNHEY, CDR2 SVGAGI. As DNA, the CDR3 is TGTGCCAGCAGGAGAGGGGGGAACACTGAAGCTTTCTTT. Translating it yields CASRRGGNTEAFF.

The chain uses TRBV29-1 and TRBJ2-1; D might be TRBD2 (5 bases). The V and J ends lost 7 bases and 0 bases respectively, with 13 bases between them. This CDR3 is built from 14 residues. From germline, CDR1 is SQVTM and CDR2 ANQGSEA. The CDR3 sequence: CSGRASSSYNEQFF. CDR3 in DNA: TGCAGCGGGCGGGCGTCTTCCTCCTACAATGAGCAGTTCTTC.

The V call is TRBV19, the J call TRBJ1-5; TRBD1 matches at 9 bases. The CDR3 sequence is 17 residues long. Per germline, CDR1 LNHDA and CDR2 SQIVND (reference sequence). V shed 5 bases and J 2 bases; nucleotides not matched to a gene: 10. The chain's CDR3 is CASSPDTGGGGNQPQHF. DNA for the CDR3: TGTGCCAGTAGTCCGGACACAGGGGGCGGTGGCAATCAGCCCCAGCATTTT.

Here the CDR3 DNA reads TGCGCCAGCAGCGTTGGACAGACTACTCCCTATGGCTACACCTTC. Translating gives CASSVGQTTPYGYTF. The J gene is TRBJ1-2, the V gene TRBV5-1; D possibly corresponds to TRBD1 (6 bases). V was pared by 4 bases and J by 4 bases, with 17 bases between. Germline CDR1 is SGHRS and CDR2 is YFSETQ. This CDR3 has 15 residues.

The chain joins TRBV7-6 to TRBJ2-2, with 10 nucleotides matching TRBD2. The V gene end was trimmed by 5 bases and the J gene end by 6 bases; junction bases not matched to a gene: 12. CDR3 length: 17 residues. CDR1 SGHVS and CDR2 FNYEAQ come from the germline V gene. CDR3 amino acids: CASSTGPSGSLAGELFF. In DNA, the CDR3 is TGTGCCAGCAGCACGGGGCCTAGCGGGAGTTTGGCCGGGGAGCTGTTTTTT.